These 15 T cell receptor beta chains came from one sample sequenced in a study of cytomegalovirus exposure and HLA in healthy donors. Researchers ran the PCR with 60 Vbeta and 13 Jbeta primers. Profiled with immunoSEQ multiplex PCR; TCRdb holds only in-frame clones, not every one. The profile shows under 90,000 clones, over 70% of them singletons. The specimen sequenced was PBMCs. Source of these receptors: a woman in her forties in good health and CMV-seronegative.

This sequence joins TRBV29-1 and TRBJ1-1; D is undetermined. CDR3 length equals 13 residues. Trimming took off 6 bases at V and 7 bases at J, with 18 bases between the two ends. Germline loops: CDR1 SQVTM, CDR2 ANQGSEA. The CDR3 here is CSVWDRDNGEAFF. The CDR3 DNA reads as TGCAGCGTGTGGGATCGGGATAATGGTGAAGCTTTCTTT.

The chain uses TRBV5-1 and TRBJ2-2, with 8 bases matching TRBD2. There are 15 residues in the CDR3. Germline CDR1 is SGHRS and CDR2 is YFSETQ. V gave up 2 bases and J gave up 3 bases; unmatched junction bases: 3. Here the CDR3 reads CASSLAGGDTGELFF. The DNA for the CDR3 is TGCGCCAGCAGCTTAGCCGGGGGGGACACCGGGGAGCTGTTTTTT.

CDR3 region: CASRTSPAYEQYF. The CDR3 DNA is TGTGCCAGCAGGACTAGCCCCGCCTACGAGCAGTACTTC. This chain uses TRBV28 with TRBJ2-7; 7 bases align to TRBD2. The CDR3 is 13 residues long. V lost 6 bases, J lost 2 bases, and 4 bases stayed unmatched. Germline CDR1 and CDR2: MDHEN and SYDVKM.

CDR3 region: CASTTSEYNEQFF. The CDR3 nucleotides read TGTGCCAGCACAACTAGCGAATACAATGAGCAGTTCTTC. V is TRBV6-1 and J is TRBJ2-1; 7 nucleotides agree with TRBD2. Looked up from germline, CDR1 is MNHNS and CDR2 is SASEGT. The CDR3 covers 13 residues. V was pared by 7 bases and J by 4 bases, with 4 bases of the junction left unmatched.

This sequence joins TRBV2 and TRBJ2-7, with D uncertain. Germline V gene lookup returns CDR1 SNHLY and CDR2 FYNNEI. The CDR3 covers 10 residues. V lost 4 bases and J lost 11, with 9 bases in between. CDR3 nucleotide sequence: TGTGCCAGCAGTGTGCAGCGAAAGTACTTC. Translated, it gives CASSVQRKYF.

The table lists this clone with a few counts. The chain recombines TRBV9 with TRBJ1-2, with TRBD1 matching 9 bases. CDR1 is SGDLS, CDR2 YYNGEE, per germline. CDR3 size: 16 residues. V lost 4 bases and J lost 3; bases outside the gene matches: 10. The CDR3: CASSFRQGGGDYGYTF. DNA for the CDR3: TGTGCCAGCAGCTTCCGACAGGGGGGAGGTGACTATGGCTACACCTTC.

The sample holds a few counts of this clone. The J gene is TRBJ1-1, the V gene TRBV2; a possible D gene is TRBD1 (6 bases). Germline-derived CDR1 and CDR2 are SNHLY and FYNNEI. The V and J ends lost 5 bases and 5 bases respectively, with 15 bases between them. This CDR3 has 14 amino acids. This CDR3 reads CASSTRGSRTEAFF. The CDR3 DNA follows: TGTGCCAGCAGTACCAGGGGAAGTAGGACTGAAGCTTTCTTT.

The chain combines TRBV27 with TRBJ2-2; tentative D call: TRBD2 (7 bases). The V end was cut by 6 bases, the J end by 16 bases, with 15 bases between. The CDR3 spans 11 residues. Looked up from germline, CDR1 is MNHEY and CDR2 is SMNVEV (reference sequence). CDR3 sequence: CASSPKGEGFF. The CDR3 nucleotides are TGTGCCAGCAGCCCTAAGGGGGAGGGGTTTTTT.

J is TRBJ1-1 and V is TRBV18; TRBD1 matches at 7 bases. V was pared by 1 base and J by 0 bases, with 2 bases of the junction left unmatched. Germline loops: CDR1 KGHSH, CDR2 LQKENI. CDR3 length: 15 amino acids. CDR3 in amino acids: CASSPQGAMNTEAFF. The CDR3 DNA sequence: TGTGCCAGCTCACCACAGGGGGCAATGAACACTGAAGCTTTCTTT. Filled out from reference TRBV18 and TRBJ1-1, the complete variable domain reads NAGVMQNPRHLVRRRGQEARLRCSPMKGHSHVYWYRQLPEEGLKFMVYLQKENIIDESGMPKERFSAEFPKEGPSILRIQQVVRGDSAAYFCASSPQGAMNTEAFFGQGTRLTVV.

The chain recombines TRBV18 with TRBJ1-4; D is undetermined. V shed 3 bases and J shed 1 base, with 6 bases lying between them. From germline, CDR1 is KGHSH and CDR2 LQKENI. The CDR3 extends over 14 amino acids. The CDR3 reads CASSPSQTNEKLFF. The CDR3 nucleotides are TGTGCCAGCTCACCGAGCCAAACTAATGAAAAACTGTTTTTT.

This chain joins TRBV11-2 and TRBJ1-1; 9 nucleotides align to TRBD1. V dropped 5 bases and J dropped 3; count of bases not matched to a gene: 19. The CDR3 loop spans 19 amino acids. Looked up from germline, CDR1 is SGHAT and CDR2 is FQNNGV. DNA for the CDR3: TGTGCCAGCAGCCAAAAAGCGCGAAGGGACAGGGAATTGGACACTGAAGCTTTCTTT. This sequence encodes CASSQKARRDRELDTEAFF.

The chain uses TRBV7-9 and TRBJ2-7, with 12 bases fitting TRBD2. Losses at the gene ends were 6 bases for V and 2 bases for J; bases not matched to a gene: 5. The CDR3 has 15 amino acids. CDR1 and CDR2 (germline): SEHNR, FQNEAQ (reference sequence). The CDR3 DNA is TGTGCCAGCAGACCCCTAGCGGGAGGGACCTACGAGCAGTACTTC. Residues: CASRPLAGGTYEQYF.

The chain carries TRBV14 and TRBJ2-7; 9 bases agree with TRBD1. Germline CDR1 is SGHDN and CDR2 is FVKESK. The CDR3 loop spans 15 amino acids. V lost 4 bases and J lost 4; bases outside the gene matches: 8. The DNA of the CDR3 is TGTGCCAGCAGCCTGTGGGGGACAGGGATGTACGAGCAGTACTTC. Amino acids: CASSLWGTGMYEQYF.

The genes are TRBV5-8 and TRBJ2-5; D unclear. V lost 4 bases to trimming and J lost 5 bases, with 15 bases between them. Germline values: CDR1 SGHTS, CDR2 YDEGEE. The CDR3 consists of 14 residues. CDR3 coding DNA: TGTGCCAGCAGCCATAGTAACATGAGGGAGACCCAGTACTTC. Amino acid sequence: CASSHSNMRETQYF.

The chain employs TRBV19 and TRBJ2-2; D possibly corresponds to TRBD1 (7 bases). Germline CDR1 and CDR2: LNHDA and SQIVND (reference sequence). With 3 bases removed from V and 4 bases from J, the gap between germline ends came to 12 bases. There are 15 residues in the CDR3. The CDR3 nucleotides are TGTGCCAGTAGTATCAGACAGGGAGGCACCGGGGAGCTGTTTTTT. It yields the protein CASSIRQGGTGELFF.